Shown below are 25 T cell receptor beta chains from a single sample sequenced in a study of CD8 T cells in ankylosing spondylitis (TCRdb year 2017). Library preparation employed 5' RACE. TCRdb lists the instrument as Illumina HiSeq 2500. TCRdb cleaned the public reads at Q25 with fastp, built clones with MiXCR and kept in-frame beta chains. Rows are unified per CDR3 protein, each entry keeping the most common DNA and genes. The sample data list about 96,000 distinct CDR3 sequences, and 8.8% of these were observed just once. 5.1% of the sample belongs to the ten largest clones. The sequenced material came from blood, either unsorted or a sorted T cell fraction (not recorded which). Receptors were obtained from a male donor with ankylosing spondylitis or in good health (not recorded which).

J is TRBJ2-3 and V is TRBV6-2 or TRBV6-3, with 8 positions matching TRBD1. The CDR3 is 15 residues long. Trimming cost V 5 bases and J 3 bases; bases outside gene matches: 7. Germline lookup yields CDR1 MNHEY and CDR2 SVGEGT. The CDR3 DNA reads TGTGCCAGCAGTCTGGGACAGGTTGGAACAGATACGCAGTATTTT. Its translation is CASSLGQVGTDTQYF.

This clonotype has a handful of counts. This chain connects TRBV9 to TRBJ2-3; D unclear. Germline V gene data show CDR1 as SGDLS and CDR2 as YYNGEE. Trimming left V 3 bases short and J 14 bases short, with 10 bases between. This CDR3 contains 10 residues. CDR3 bases: TGTGCCAGCAGCGGGGCGAGGTGGTATTTT. It encodes CASSGARWYF.

The CDR3 coding sequence is TGTGCCAGCAGCTTGGACAGGCGGGTCCCCTCTGGAAACACCATATATTTT. Amino acid sequence: CASSLDRRVPSGNTIYF. This chain joins TRBV7-9 and TRBJ1-3; 7 bases match TRBD1. The germline V gene has CDR1 SEHNR and CDR2 FQNEAQ (reference sequence). The CDR3 loop spans 17 amino acids. The ends lost 3 bases at V and 0 bases at J; junction bases unmatched: 8. Using reference TRBV7-9 and TRBJ1-3 for the parts outside the CDR3, the full variable domain is DTGVSQNPRHKITKRGQNVTFRCDPISEHNRLYWYRQTLGQGPEFLTYFQNEAQLEKSRLLSDRFSAERPKGSFSTLEIQRTEQGDSAMYLCASSLDRRVPSGNTIYFGEGSWLTVV.

The genes are TRBV7-8 and TRBJ2-3, with 11 bases lining up with TRBD2. The CDR3 loop spans 19 amino acids. Trimming took 2 bases from V and 0 from J; bases not matched to a gene: 10. CDR1 and CDR2 (germline): SGHVS, FQNEAQ. CDR3 sequence (DNA): TGTGCCAGCAGCTTAACTAGCGGGGGATCCGCGGTTAGCACAGATACGCAGTATTTT. Its protein product is CASSLTSGGSAVSTDTQYF. Looking up the rest from reference TRBV7-8 and TRBJ2-3 gives the full variable domain: GAGVSQSPRYKVAKRGQDVALRCDPISGHVSLFWYQQALGQGPEFLTYFQNEAQLDKSGLPSDRFFAERPEGSVSTLKIQRTQQEDSAVYLCASSLTSGGSAVSTDTQYFGPGTRLTVL.

This clonotype was counted a few times. The J gene is TRBJ2-7, the V gene TRBV6-5; D perhaps matches TRBD1 (5 bases). The CDR3 loop spans 12 amino acids. Trimming pared 6 bases from V and 5 bases from J, leaving 11 bases between. Germline V gene sequence: CDR1 MNHEY, CDR2 SVGAGI. CDR3 residues: CASSSRADEQYF. Written as DNA, the CDR3 is TGTGCCAGCAGCTCCAGGGCCGACGAGCAGTACTTC.

The rearrangement joins TRBV28 to TRBJ2-7, with unresolved D. The CDR3 has 16 residues. V lost 1 base, J lost 2 bases, and 15 bases lay in between. CDR1 is MDHEN, CDR2 SYDVKM, per germline. This chain's CDR3 is CASSLLLRMAAYEQYF. In DNA form, the CDR3 reads TGTGCCAGCAGTTTATTGCTCAGGATGGCCGCCTACGAGCAGTACTTC.

This clonotype was observed many times. The V and J genes are TRBV27 and TRBJ2-1; D gene ambiguous. The length of the CDR3 is 14 residues. The V gene lost 4 bases and the J gene lost 0 bases, with 7 bases spanning the gap. Germline V gives CDR1 MNHEY, CDR2 SMNVEV (reference sequence). CDR3 sequence (DNA): TGTGCCAGCAGTTCCAGTAACTCCTACAATGAGCAGTTCTTC. Amino acid sequence: CASSSSNSYNEQFF.

This clonotype showed up many times. The chain combines TRBV10-3 with TRBJ1-1, with D possibly being TRBD1 (6 bases). The CDR3 totals 14 residues. Germline assignment: CDR1 ENHRY and CDR2 SYGVKD. Trimming took 6 bases from V and 1 from J, leaving 12 bases between them. CDR3 coding DNA: TGTGCCATCAGGGCAGGGGAATCGAACACTGAAGCTTTCTTT. Its translation: CAIRAGESNTEAFF.

The V gene is TRBV4-1, the J gene TRBJ2-3; D not certain. The V and J ends lost 1 base and 0 bases respectively, with 11 bases between them. The CDR3 is 16 residues long. Germline V gives CDR1 MGHRA, CDR2 YSYEKL. The CDR3 sequence: CASSQGPASSTDTQYF. Written as DNA, the CDR3 is TGCGCCAGCAGCCAAGGCCCAGCTTCTAGCACAGATACGCAGTATTTT.

This clonotype was picked up a small number of times. This chain links TRBV11-3 with TRBJ2-3; 8 nucleotides agree with TRBD2. Germline loops: CDR1 SGHNT, CDR2 YENEEA. This CDR3 has 15 residues. The J segment lost 6 bases and the V segment lost 1 base, leaving 6 bases of the junction unmatched. The CDR3 sequence is CASSLAGGPWDTQYF. The CDR3 DNA reads TGTGCCAGCAGCTTAGCGGGGGGGCCATGGGATACGCAGTATTTT. The whole variable domain, filled in from reference TRBV11-3 and TRBJ2-3, reads EAGVVQSPRYKIIEKKQPVAFWCNPISGHNTLYWYLQNLGQGPELLIRYENEEAVDDSQLPKDRFSAERLKGVDSTLKIQPAELGDSAVYLCASSLAGGPWDTQYFGPGTRLTVL.

A single count supports this clonotype. The rearrangement joins TRBV5-1 to TRBJ2-2; the match to TRBD2 covers 9 bases. The V gene end was trimmed by 4 bases and the J gene end by 0 bases; junction bases not matched to a gene: 4. Germline lookup yields CDR1 SGHRS and CDR2 YFSETQ. The CDR3 loop spans 16 amino acids. The DNA of the CDR3 is TGCGCCAGCAGCGTCACTAGCGGGTCGAACACCGGGGAGCTGTTTTTT. It translates to CASSVTSGSNTGELFF.

This clonotype was detected many times. The J gene is TRBJ2-5, the V gene TRBV7-2; 14 bases fit TRBD2. After removal of 5 bases from V and 2 bases from J, the junction contained 4 bases not matched to a gene. This CDR3 contains 16 residues. From germline, CDR1 is SGHTA and CDR2 FQGNSA. DNA for the CDR3: TGTGCCAGCAGCCCCCGGACTAGCGGGGGGCAAGAGACCCAGTACTTC. Translating gives CASSPRTSGGQETQYF.

This clonotype was picked up many times. V usage is TRBV28 and J usage is TRBJ1-5, with D possibly matching TRBD1 (6 bases). Between the trimmed V and J ends, which lost 7 bases and 1 base, there was a span of 11 bases. The length of the CDR3 is 14 residues. Germline lookup yields CDR1 MDHEN and CDR2 SYDVKM. CDR3 protein: CASTTGGSNQPQHF. The CDR3 DNA sequence: TGTGCCAGCACCACGGGGGGCAGCAATCAGCCCCAGCATTTT. The variable domain in full, completed from reference TRBV28 and TRBJ1-5, reads DVKVTQSSRYLVKRTGEKVFLECVQDMDHENMFWYRQDPGLGLRLIYFSYDVKMKEKGDIPEGYSVSREKKERFSLILESASTNQTSMYLCASTTGGSNQPQHFGDGTRLSIL.

This clonotype occurred many times. This chain joins TRBV27 and TRBJ2-7; tentative D call: TRBD2 (5 bases). Trimming took off 2 bases at V and 0 bases at J, with 11 bases between the two ends. Germline V gene data show CDR1 as MNHEY and CDR2 as SMNVEV (reference sequence). CDR3 size: 15 residues. The CDR3 loop is CASSLTGNPSYEQYF. Written as DNA, the CDR3 is TGTGCCAGCAGTTTAACCGGGAATCCCTCCTACGAGCAGTACTTC.

This clonotype was counted many times. The chain couples TRBV20-1 to TRBJ2-3; D possibly corresponds to TRBD2 (6 bases). The length of the CDR3 is 11 residues. V lost 7 bases to trimming and J lost 5 bases, with 10 bases between them. CDR1 is DFQATT and CDR2 is SNEGSKA in the germline V gene (reference sequence). In DNA form, the CDR3 reads TGCAGTGAACGGCGGGGAGATACGCAGTATTTT. Translated: CSERRGDTQYF.

This clonotype was seen more than once but under ten times. The gene calls are TRBV30 and TRBJ2-4; D might be TRBD1 (5 bases). The length of the CDR3 is 14 residues. Trimming removed 0 bases at V and 2 bases at J, with 8 bases between. Germline loops: CDR1 GTSNPN, CDR2 SVGIG (reference sequence). CDR3 sequence reads: CAWSVPGSKNIQYF. CDR3 bases: TGTGCCTGGAGTGTACCAGGGTCCAAAAACATTCAGTACTTC. Filled out from reference TRBV30 and TRBJ2-4, the complete variable domain reads SQTIHQWPATLVQPVGSPLSLECTVEGTSNPNLYWYRQAAGRGLQLLFYSVGIGQISSEVPQNLSASRPQDRQFILSSKKLLLSDSGFYLCAWSVPGSKNIQYFGAGTRLSVL.

This clonotype was picked up many times. This rearrangement joins TRBV20-1 to TRBJ2-1, with TRBD2 identical over 10 bases. From germline, CDR1 is DFQATT and CDR2 SNEGSKA (reference sequence). V was clipped by 5 bases and J by 5 bases; unmatched bases: 9. There are 15 residues in the CDR3. This CDR3 reads CSAPRPSGGDNEQFF. CDR3 DNA sequence: TGCAGTGCTCCGCGCCCCAGCGGGGGGGACAATGAGCAGTTCTTC.

This clonotype was detected many times. This chain uses TRBV12-3 or TRBV12-4 with TRBJ2-3; the match to TRBD2 covers 7 bases. There are 16 residues in the CDR3. Trimming took 6 bases from V and 0 from J; bases not matched to a gene: 9. This CDR3 reads CASSILASVSTDTQYF. CDR3 in DNA: TGTGCCAGCAGCATACTAGCGTCCGTTAGCACAGATACGCAGTATTTT.

The chain uses TRBV4-2 and TRBJ2-7, with TRBD1 identical over 9 bases. V trimming: 1 base; J trimming: 2 bases; junction bases outside the gene matches: 6. Germline CDR1 reads LGHNA; CDR2 reads YNFKEQ. CDR3 length: 16 residues. The DNA of the CDR3 is TGTGCCAGCAGCCAAGTCGGACAGGGGCTCCCCTACGAGCAGTACTTC. Its translation is CASSQVGQGLPYEQYF.

This clonotype has at least ten counts. This chain uses TRBV3-1 with TRBJ2-2; 9 nucleotides line up with TRBD1. Germline CDR1 LGHDT, CDR2 YNNKEL (reference sequence). The V and J ends lost 3 bases and 4 bases, in that order; junction bases with no gene match: 6. The CDR3 has 16 residues. CDR3 sequence (DNA): TGTGCCAGCAGCCATCCCGGGACAGGGCCCACCGGGGAGCTGTTTTTT. It codes for CASSHPGTGPTGELFF. The full variable domain, with the rest looked up from reference TRBV3-1 and TRBJ2-2, is DTAVSQTPKYLVTQMGNDKSIKCEQNLGHDTMYWYKQDSKKFLKIMFSYNNKELIINETVPNRFSPKSPDKAHLNLHINSLELGDSAVYFCASSHPGTGPTGELFFGEGSRLTVL.

This clonotype was recorded many times. This rearrangement joins TRBV10-3 to TRBJ2-5; 13 positions match TRBD2. The CDR3 totals 13 residues. Germline CDR1 reads ENHRY; CDR2 reads SYGVKD. The V and J ends lost 10 bases and 3 bases, in that order; junction bases with no gene match: 2. DNA for the CDR3: TGTGCCACAGGACTAGCGGGGGAAGAGACCCAGTACTTC. Translated: CATGLAGEETQYF.

By proportion, this clonotype is medium-sized. The chain recombines TRBV10-3 with TRBJ2-4; D is undetermined. CDR1 and CDR2 from the germline V gene are ENHRY and SYGVKD. V was shortened by 6 bases and J by 0 bases, with 12 bases between the two germline ends. CDR3 length: 15 residues. This CDR3 reads CAISPTTGAKNIQYF. CDR3 sequence (DNA): TGTGCCATCAGCCCTACCACGGGAGCCAAAAACATTCAGTACTTC.

This clonotype has a count of ten or more. The genes are TRBV20-1 and TRBJ2-2; D possibly corresponds to TRBD1 (6 bases). CDR3 length: 12 residues. V lost 4 bases to trimming and J lost 7 bases, with 10 bases between them. Germline assignment: CDR1 DFQATT and CDR2 SNEGSKA (reference sequence). DNA for the CDR3: TGCAGTGCTATCACAGGGTTCGGGGAGCTGTTTTTT. Translated: CSAITGFGELFF.

This clonotype was recorded many times. The V gene is TRBV5-1, the J gene TRBJ2-2; D could derive from TRBD1 or TRBD2 (5 bases each). Per germline, CDR1 SGHRS and CDR2 YFSETQ. Trimming shortened V by 1 base and J by 2 bases, and 9 bases separated the two germline ends. The CDR3 is 15 amino acids. CDR3 in DNA: TGCGCCAGCAGCTTGTTTGGGACCAACACCGGGGAGCTGTTTTTT. Translated, it gives CASSLFGTNTGELFF.

This clonotype appeared many times. The chain carries TRBV5-1 and TRBJ2-7; D is unresolved. CDR1 SGHRS and CDR2 YFSETQ come from the germline V gene. Trimming took 0 bases from V and 2 from J, leaving 12 bases between them. This CDR3 spans 15 amino acids. In DNA form, the CDR3 reads TGCGCCAGCAGCTTGGACTGGGGATTTACCTACGAGCAGTACTTC. It specifies CASSLDWGFTYEQYF.